This T cell receptor beta chain was captured in a study of regulatory T cells in long-lasting Graves disease (TCRdb year 2021). Background for the entire study: Persistent Graves' disease meant more than 5 years of antithyroid drug treatment with TSH receptor autoantibodies that stayed positive. Patients with persistent Graves' disease were compared with patients with newly diagnosed Graves' disease using TCR sequencing and RNA sequencing of peripheral blood. The study took place in China and was registered as a clinical trial. A total of approximately 35 samples underwent TCR sequencing: around 13 from persistent and roughly 20 from newly diagnosed Graves' disease patients. On average, persistent Graves' disease patients in the clinical cohort had been on antithyroid drugs for about 10.3 years.

Overall study results and their limits: Compared with newly diagnosed patients, patients with persistent Graves' disease had lower TCR Shannon entropy and fewer highly expanded clones, which suggests clonal expansion. Persistent patients shared more public clonotypes among themselves (around 2,500) than newly diagnosed patients did (about 970). Only the TCR beta chain was sequenced and analyzed. Only peripheral blood was studied, because thyroid tissue, the primary lesion, was inaccessible. The authors noted that the small sample size was a limitation that may lower accuracy.

As concerns this clonotype: Its recognized antigen is unknown. No base-level quality is on record; no much larger clone is a single base apart.

Taken with the paper, the label for time point translates to: persistent/refractory GD, antithyroid drugs over 5 years with positive TRAb. For both TCR sequencing and RNA sequencing, RNA was extracted from PBMCs using TRIzol. Graves' disease was diagnosed according to American Thyroid Association guidelines. Patients were recruited from an endocrinology department in Xi'an, China. From each patient, approximately 9.9 milliliters of peripheral blood was collected into an EDTA anticoagulant tube. PBMCs were isolated by Ficoll Paque Plus density gradient separation without further T cell sorting. An Agilent 2100 Bioanalyzer and agarose gel were used to check RNA quality, and a NanoDrop 2000 was used to measure RNA concentration. The method was multiplex PCR. The sequencing machine was an Illumina HiSeq 4000. CDR3 regions were amplified by Arm-PCR with iRepertoire HTBI primers to construct TCR beta libraries. PCR products were gel purified before sequencing. Per the authors' processing: Gene usage analysis of CDR3 amino acid clonotypes used the roughly 60 TRBV and some 13 TRBJ segments found across samples. Filtered high-quality paired reads were merged into contigs using COPE and FqMerger. BLAST was used to align contigs to IMGT TRBV, TRBD and TRBJ reference genes, with CDR3 defined following IMGT. Highly expanded clones were defined as clonotypes with a frequency above 0.1%. Repertoire diversity was measured by Shannon entropy, and V-J evenness by the Gini coefficient. A clonotype found in more than one individual was treated as public. In TCRdb, the public reads were trimmed at Q25 with fastp and aligned with MiXCR, with productive beta chains retained. Here each entry gathers all rows of one CDR3 protein and keeps the most common genes and DNA. The V and J calls shown here were made by TCRdb, not taken from the authors' results. The sample records 650,000 to 700,000 distinct CDR3 sequences, approximately 29% of which are singletons. The top ten hold under 50% of the sample.

This sample comprised peripheral blood mononuclear cells (PBMCs), obtained when the disease was refractory, from a patient treated with antithyroid drugs. This TCR was sampled from a female donor with Graves disease.

The nucleotide sequence reads TGCGCCAGCAGCTTGGAAGCTAGCGGAGTCTCCTACGAGCAGTACTTC. The encoded protein is CASSLEASGVSYEQYF. The chain links TRBV5-1 with TRBJ2-7; 7 bases in between match TRBD2. The germline V end is reduced by 0 bases and the J end by 0 bases; junction bases left unmatched: 6. From a lookup of the germline V gene, CDR1 and CDR2 are SGHRS and YFSETQ. The CDR3, from cysteine to phenylalanine, totals 16 residues. CDR3 DNA only is kept here, 48 bases in frame from base 1.